This T cell receptor (beta chain) was profiled in a study of cytomegalovirus exposure and HLA in healthy donors. This clone appeared a single time. 13 Jbeta primers and 60 Vbeta primers were used for the PCR. Data came from immunoSEQ multiplex PCR; TCRdb stores just in-frame clones and leaves some out. Altogether approximately 190,000 clones are present, approximately 70% being singletons, with the ten largest covering 2.6%. The CDR3 consists of 13 residues. Trimming cost V 5 bases and J 8 bases, with 16 bases left between them. Germline V lookup: CDR1 SGHRS, CDR2 YFSETQ. The sequencing input was PBMCs. The genes are TRBV5-1 and TRBJ1-2; the D is unclear. This clonotype was obtained from a man in his forties or fifties in good health and CMV-seropositive. The DNA for the CDR3 is TGCGCCAGCAGTCTCGAGGGTCTCGGCGGCTACACCTTC. It yields the protein CASSLEGLGGYTF.